The 25 T cell receptor beta chains below were found in one sample sequenced in a study of T cells in localized non-small cell lung cancer. TCRdb keeps only in-frame clones here, not all; method: immunoSEQ multiplex PCR. The table shows 86,000 or so clones, with approximately 84% occurring only once. Sequencing used peripheral blood, obtained before any cancer treatment. The receptors shown here come from a man aged 35-69 years with stage I lung adenocarcinoma.

The genes are TRBV6-5 and TRBJ1-2, with no clear D. This CDR3 spans 14 amino acids. Germline V gene lookup returns CDR1 MNHEY and CDR2 SVGAGI. V lost 5 bases and J lost 2, with 12 bases in between. The CDR3 DNA reads as TGTGCCAGCAGTCCCTTAGTACAGAACTATGGCTACACCTTC. Translation: CASSPLVQNYGYTF.

The gene calls are TRBV13 and TRBJ2-1; D call uncertain. In germline, CDR1 is PRHDT, CDR2 FYEKMQ (reference sequence). The CDR3 has 11 residues. Trimming left V 1 base short and J 9 bases short, with 4 bases between. CDR3 in amino acids: CASSLVSEQFF. CDR3 nucleotide sequence: TGTGCCAGCAGCTTAGTTTCTGAGCAGTTCTTC.

The J gene is TRBJ2-5, the V gene TRBV9; TRBD1 matches 7 bases. CDR3 length: 14 amino acids. The V and J ends lost 2 bases and 5 bases, in that order; junction bases with no gene match: 6. Looked up from germline, CDR1 is SGDLS and CDR2 is YYNGEE. The CDR3 DNA is TGTGCCAGCAGCGTGGAAGGGGGCAGGGAGACCCAGTACTTC. Its protein is CASSVEGGRETQYF. The full variable domain, completed using reference TRBV9 and TRBJ2-5, is DSGVTQTPKHLITATGQRVTLRCSPRSGDLSVYWYQQSLDQGLQFLIQYYNGEERAKGNILERFSAQQFPDLHSELNLSSLELGDSALYFCASSVEGGRETQYFGPGTRLLVL.

The chain recombines TRBV10-1 with TRBJ2-2; 9 bases are a match to TRBD1. CDR1 and CDR2 from the germline V gene are WNHNN and SYGVQD (reference sequence). J gave up 7 bases and V 2 bases, and 11 bases lay outside the gene matches. This CDR3 comprises 17 residues. The CDR3 reads CASSEGDRVTPYGELFF. For the CDR3, the DNA is TGCGCCAGCAGTGAGGGGGACAGGGTTACCCCCTACGGGGAGCTGTTTTTT.

The chain links TRBV5-4 to TRBJ2-7; 10 nucleotides align to TRBD2. This CDR3 is built from 16 residues. With V trimmed by 4 bases and J by 1 base, 8 bases remained unmatched. Per germline, CDR1 SGHNT and CDR2 YYREEE (reference sequence). The CDR3 nucleotides read TGTGCCAGCAGCCCGAACTTACTAGCGGGGTCCTACGAGCAGTACTTC. This sequence encodes CASSPNLLAGSYEQYF.

This sequence joins TRBV19 and TRBJ1-6; 9 nucleotides align to TRBD1. Germline-derived CDR1 and CDR2 are LNHDA and SQIVND (reference sequence). This CDR3 has 16 amino acids. Trimming cost V 5 bases and J 7 bases; bases outside gene matches: 9. The CDR3 region has the DNA TGTGCCAGTAGTTCGGGACAGGGAATTGGGAATTCACCCCTCCACTTT. It is translated as CASSSGQGIGNSPLHF.

The chain recombines TRBV2 with TRBJ2-6; the D is unclear. V was trimmed by 8 bases and J by 0 bases, leaving 11 bases between them. This CDR3 is 15 amino acids long. From germline, CDR1 is SNHLY and CDR2 FYNNEI. This CDR3 is CASVGLRSGANVLTF. The CDR3 DNA reads as TGTGCCAGCGTCGGGTTGCGCTCTGGGGCCAACGTCCTGACTTTC.

The chain carries TRBV28 and TRBJ2-1; the D gene is possibly TRBD1 (6 bases). Germline V gene data show CDR1 as MDHEN and CDR2 as SYDVKM. The V end lost 7 bases, the J end lost 0 bases, and 10 bases lay between the germline ends. The CDR3 has 14 amino acids. CDR3 DNA: TGTGCCAGCAACGACAGGATCTCCTACAATGAGCAGTTCTTC. Amino acids: CASNDRISYNEQFF.

The chain carries TRBV18 and TRBJ1-2; 7 bases are a match to TRBD1. The CDR3 sequence is 17 residues long. The germline gives CDR1 KGHSH, CDR2 LQKENI. V gave up 1 base and J gave up 4 bases; unmatched junction bases: 12. Here the CDR3 reads CASSPRSDRQGIYGYTF. The CDR3, as DNA: TGTGCCAGCTCACCACGAAGTGATCGACAGGGAATCTATGGCTACACCTTC.

The chain recombines TRBV7-6 with TRBJ2-1; 11 bases are shared with TRBD1. V trimming: 2 bases; J trimming: 9 bases; junction bases outside the gene matches: 21. Germline V gene lookup returns CDR1 SGHVS and CDR2 FNYEAQ. The CDR3 spans 20 residues. CDR3 sequence: CASSLQGTGGYSVGVSEQFF. The CDR3 DNA is TGTGCCAGCAGCTTACAAGGGACAGGGGGTTATAGTGTTGGGGTTAGTGAGCAGTTCTTC. The whole variable domain, remainder taken from reference TRBV7-6 and TRBJ2-1, is GAGVSQSPRYKVTKRGQDVALRCDPISGHVSLYWYRQALGQGPEFLTYFNYEAQQDKSGLPNDRFSAERPEGSISTLTIQRTEQRDSAMYRCASSLQGTGGYSVGVSEQFFGPGTRLTVL.

This chain uses TRBV5-6 with TRBJ1-3; 8 bases line up with TRBD1. The J segment lost 1 base and the V segment lost 3 bases, leaving 3 bases of the junction unmatched. The CDR3 extends over 15 amino acids. The germline CDR1 and CDR2 sequences are SGHDT and YYEEEE. DNA of the CDR3: TGTGCCAGCAGCTGGTGGACAGGGTCTGGAAACACCATATATTTT. This sequence encodes CASSWWTGSGNTIYF. Full variable domain (outside the CDR3, taken from reference TRBV5-6 and TRBJ1-3): DAGVTQSPTHLIKTRGQQVTLRCSPKSGHDTVSWYQQALGQGPQFIFQYYEEEERQRGNFPDRFSGHQFPNYSSELNVNALLLGDSALYLCASSWWTGSGNTIYFGEGSWLTVV.

The chain is built from TRBV6-1 and TRBJ2-5; D possibly corresponds to TRBD2 (5 bases). Per germline, CDR1 MNHNS and CDR2 SASEGT. The V end lost 3 bases, the J end lost 10 bases, and 12 bases lay between the germline ends. The CDR3 loop spans 12 amino acids. CDR3 bases: TGTGCCAGCAGTGAGGTTCCCGGGATCCAGTACTTC. Encoded protein: CASSEVPGIQYF.

This chain connects TRBV7-2 to TRBJ2-1, with a tentative D call TRBD2 (6 bases). Germline loops: CDR1 SGHTA, CDR2 FQGNSA. Trimming pared 4 bases from V and 0 bases from J, leaving 16 bases between. This CDR3 has 17 amino acids. The CDR3 spells CASSSHLASSSYNEQFF. In DNA, the CDR3 is TGTGCCAGCAGCTCCCACCTAGCGAGTAGCTCCTACAATGAGCAGTTCTTC. Complete variable domain (other parts from reference TRBV7-2 and TRBJ2-1): GAGVSQSPSNKVTEKGKDVELRCDPISGHTALYWYRQSLGQGLEFLIYFQGNSAPDKSGLPSDRFSAERTGGSVSTLTIQRTQQEDSAVYLCASSSHLASSSYNEQFFGPGTRLTVL.

The chain is built from TRBV6-5 and TRBJ1-2, with a weak D call TRBD1 (5 bases). V was pared by 7 bases and J by 8 bases, with 17 bases between. This CDR3 has 13 amino acids. Per the germline V gene, CDR1 is MNHEY and CDR2 is SVGAGI. CDR3 residues: CASNAGGGRGYTF. The CDR3 region has the DNA TGTGCCAGCAACGCCGGGGGTGGCCGCGGCTACACCTTC.

The chain employs TRBV10-3 and TRBJ2-7, with 7 bases aligning to TRBD2. The CDR3 is 14 residues long. With 2 bases clipped from V and 6 bases from J, the junction kept 7 bases outside the gene matches. CDR1 is ENHRY and CDR2 is SYGVKD in the germline V gene. Here the CDR3 reads CAISEREVGGEQYF. The CDR3 nucleotides read TGTGCCATCAGTGAGCGGGAGGTGGGTGGCGAGCAGTACTTC.

The CDR3 sequence: CASSPWAKSSYEQYF. CDR3 DNA sequence: TGTGCCAGCAGTCCATGGGCCAAGAGCTCCTACGAGCAGTACTTC. This rearrangement joins TRBV28 to TRBJ2-7; D is ambiguous. The CDR3 is 15 residues long. V shed 5 bases and J shed 0 bases, with 14 bases lying between them. Looked up from germline, CDR1 is MDHEN and CDR2 is SYDVKM.

The genes are TRBV21-1 and TRBJ2-5; the table names TRBD1, a call not compared with the DNA. TRBV21-1 is a pseudogene locus. The CDR3 covers 16 residues. The CDR3 sequence is CASSNPRLHMGETQYF. The CDR3 region has the DNA TGTGCCAGCAGCAATCCCAGGCTACACATGGGAGAGACCCAGTACTTC.

The CDR3 region is CASSSSLGGEQYF. The CDR3 region has the DNA TGTGCCAGCAGCTCCTCACTAGGTGGCGAGCAGTACTTC. The chain couples TRBV7-6 to TRBJ2-7; tentative D call: TRBD2 (5 bases). V shed 4 bases and J shed 6 bases, with 13 bases lying between them. The germline CDR1 and CDR2 sequences are SGHVS and FNYEAQ. The CDR3 contains 13 residues. Filled out from reference TRBV7-6 and TRBJ2-7, the complete variable domain reads GAGVSQSPRYKVTKRGQDVALRCDPISGHVSLYWYRQALGQGPEFLTYFNYEAQQDKSGLPNDRFSAERPEGSISTLTIQRTEQRDSAMYRCASSSSLGGEQYFGPGTRLTVT.

The chain combines TRBV7-2 with TRBJ1-5; D possibly corresponds to TRBD1 (5 bases). This CDR3 contains 15 residues. Germline V gene sequence: CDR1 SGHTA, CDR2 FQGNSA. Trimming pared 1 base from V and 4 bases from J, leaving 11 bases between. CDR3: CASSLVWDGNQPQHF. The CDR3 region has the DNA TGTGCCAGCAGCTTAGTGTGGGACGGGAATCAGCCCCAGCATTTT.

V gene TRBV5-8 combines with J gene TRBJ2-3; D is perhaps TRBD1 or TRBD2 (5 bases each). Deletions cut 4 bases from V and 0 bases from J, with 15 bases between. This CDR3 spans 16 amino acids. Germline assignment: CDR1 SGHTS and CDR2 YDEGEE. The DNA for the CDR3 is TGTGCCAGCAGCCGATCGGGACGGATTAGCACAGATACGCAGTATTTT. It yields the protein CASSRSGRISTDTQYF. The full variable domain, in which reference TRBV5-8 and TRBJ2-3 provide the parts outside the CDR3, is EAGVTQSPTHLIKTRGQQATLRCSPISGHTSVYWYQQALGLGLQFLLWYDEGEERNRGNFPPRFSGRQFPNYSSELNVNALELEDSALYLCASSRSGRISTDTQYFGPGTRLTVL.

This clone was seen a few times. CDR3 loop: CASGGLANEQFF. The CDR3 DNA is TGTGCCAGCGGGGGGCTAGCGAATGAGCAGTTCTTC. The chain joins TRBV2 to TRBJ2-1; D is tentatively TRBD1 or TRBD2 (6 bases each). The length of the CDR3 is 12 residues. Trimming took 8 bases from V and 7 from J, leaving 12 bases between them. Germline V CDR1 and CDR2: SNHLY, FYNNEI.

The chain joins TRBV5-1 to TRBJ2-3; D uncertain. Trimming left V 7 bases short and J 5 bases short, with 17 bases between. The CDR3 loop spans 14 amino acids. Germline CDR1 reads SGHRS; CDR2 reads YFSETQ. The CDR3 DNA is TGCGCCAGCCGACCGACACTGGTGGGAGATACGCAGTATTTT. It specifies CASRPTLVGDTQYF.

For the CDR3, the DNA is TGTGCCAGCAGCTCGCGACTAGCGCAGTCCAATGAGCAGTTCTTC. Translated, it gives CASSSRLAQSNEQFF. V usage is TRBV11-2 and J usage is TRBJ2-1, with TRBD2 matching 8 bases. Trimming cost V 4 bases and J 6 bases; bases outside gene matches: 8. Germline V CDR1 and CDR2: SGHAT, FQNNGV. The CDR3 contains 15 residues. The full variable domain, in which reference TRBV11-2 and TRBJ2-1 provide the parts outside the CDR3, is EAGVAQSPRYKIIEKRQSVAFWCNPISGHATLYWYQQILGQGPKLLIQFQNNGVVDDSQLPKDRFSAERLKGVDSTLKIQPAKLEDSAVYLCASSSRLAQSNEQFFGPGTRLTVL.

The chain is built from TRBV18 and TRBJ2-7, with TRBD1 as a possible D gene (6 bases). The ends were cut back, 3 bases at V and 0 bases at J, with 15 bases in the middle. This CDR3 contains 16 residues. Germline V gene data show CDR1 as KGHSH and CDR2 as LQKENI. In DNA form, the CDR3 reads TGTGCCAGCTCACCGACAGGCTCCTTCAGCTCCTACGAGCAGTACTTC. Its translation is CASSPTGSFSSYEQYF.

V gene TRBV28 combines with J gene TRBJ1-1, with 7 bases that match TRBD1. The CDR3 consists of 17 residues. Germline loops: CDR1 MDHEN, CDR2 SYDVKM. J was trimmed by 1 base and V by 6 bases; bases with no gene match: 14. CDR3 in amino acids: CASSRPPTWTGNTEAFF. The CDR3 region has the DNA TGTGCCAGCAGCAGACCGCCGACCTGGACAGGGAACACTGAAGCTTTCTTT.